This paragraph reports one T cell receptor beta chain. This record belongs to a study of identifying expanded T cells in peripheral blood. The table came from immunoSEQ multiplex PCR; TCRdb's copy has only in-frame clones and leaves some out. This table holds around 68,000 clones, around 87% found once. V was pared by 4 bases and J by 1 base, with 12 bases between. This CDR3 is built from 15 residues. Healthy donors had no documented immune events, such as infections, while sampled. This TCR came from a person between 18 and 75 years old in good health. The chain employs TRBV5-3 and TRBJ1-5, with D uncertain. TRBV5-3 is annotated as an ORF whose role is uncertain. The sequencing input was blood. This chain's CDR3 is CARSPAGPSNQPQHF. For the CDR3, the DNA is TGTGCCAGAAGCCCGGCGGGTCCGAGCAATCAGCCCCAGCATTTT.